Here is one TCR beta chain with its context. Its antigen remains undetermined. No much larger clonotype is one base removed from it; base qualities were not supplied. TCRbeta CDR3 regions were amplified from genomic DNA using the immunoSEQ Assay, a bias-controlled multiplex PCR. As for how the authors treated the data: The number of nucleated cells in each sample was estimated by amplification of reference gene primers within the assay. Sequence reads were collapsed and filtered to measure the absolute abundance of every unique TCRbeta CDR3 rearrangement. For each sample, productive Simpson clonality was calculated by taking the square root of Simpson's diversity index across productive rearrangements. The table comes from immuneACCESS by way of TCRdb, which keeps in-frame sequences with V and J called. Part of the clones is missing from these tables; in studies checked, under half for an unresolved V gene and the rest for unknown reasons. That table gives V, J and clone size, and the DNA gave D and trimming. This sample holds about 180,000 clones; around 85% were observed only once. The ten largest clones capture around 9.9% of the sample.

Each collaborating institution followed its own protocols to collect whole blood in K2EDTA tubes. For TCRbeta analysis, collaborators shipped samples as frozen whole blood, isolated PBMCs, or DNA extracted from either of those sample types. These data are taken from a study of blood T cell repertoires in COVID-19 (dated by TCRdb to 2020 to 2022). As for the study more broadly: Collaborator samples came from the United States, Italy and Spain and covered acute and convalescent phases of COVID-19. A freely available public database, intended as a resource for researchers studying the immune response to SARS-CoV-2, is where the repertoires were released. The dataset comprised deeply sampled blood TCRbeta repertoires from subjects exposed to, actively infected with, or recovered from COVID-19. The prospective study material was composed of cDNA or gDNA derived from T cells, B-cell-depleted T cells, or PBMCs. The samples were drawn from two sources: the first 160 participants of the ongoing ImmuneRACE study, and approximately 1,300 subjects contributed by 6 global collaborators. Where available, HLA class I and class II types were taken from metadata supplied by the sample provider and were not determined by assay-based typing. Nearly every sample came with metadata listing a de-identified subject ID, COVID-19 status, age in years and sex. The research as a whole found: The amount of clinical and demographic metadata varied by source and participant and was provided uncurated.

Relative to germline, V is 1 base shorter and J is 0 bases shorter, with 21 bases between their ends. Counted from cysteine to phenylalanine, this CDR3 has 19 amino acids. CDR3 DNA only is kept here, 57 bases in frame from base 1. CDR1 MGHRA and CDR2 YSYEKL are derived from the germline V gene. This chain is built from TRBV4-1 and TRBJ1-1; TRBD1 is a possible D gene, resting on 5 matching bases. Sequenced: peripheral blood. The clonotype originates from a human donor with active or convalescent COVID-19. The donor label of this sample is uncertain. The DNA is TGCGCCAGCAGCCAAGCTGAAGCAGGGAAATCTCTATTGAACACTGAAGCTTTCTTT. It translates to CASSQAEAGKSLLNTEAFF.